This T cell receptor (beta chain) stems from a study of blood T cell repertoires in COVID-19. Study information: Acute and convalescent COVID-19 specimens originated in the United States, Italy and Spain. Sample material is recorded as cDNA or gDNA derived from T cells, B-cell-depleted T cells, or PBMCs.

V was shortened by 7 bases and J by 2 bases, with 14 bases between the two germline ends. The CDR3 is made up of 14 amino acids. Germline CDR1 and CDR2: MNHEY and SMNVEV (reference sequence). Some clones are missing from TCRdb's copy, which holds only in-frame ones; the method was immunoSEQ multiplex PCR. The data contain some 290,000 clones, over 80% of them singletons. The V and J genes are TRBV27 and TRBJ1-1, with D tentatively TRBD1 (5 bases). This sequence was found in a man aged 55-75 years who had recovered from COVID-19. The sample consisted of peripheral blood. The CDR3 reads CASTRGGINTEAFF. The CDR3 nucleotides are TGTGCCAGCACTCGGGGGGGGATTAACACTGAAGCTTTCTTT.